This TCR beta chain was found in a study of T cell responses to AZD1222 COVID-19 vaccine. Study outcomes and limitations: Among the donors, most were white British and more were female, and clonal diversity was possibly underestimated. A reported finding is that nearly half of spike-specific TCRs target unmutated variant regions. At 160-218 and 743-854, vaccine-associated CD4 TCRs were dominant, and they spanned spike.

The V and J ends lost 5 bases and 7 bases respectively, with 9 bases between them. CDR1 PRHDT and CDR2 FYEKMQ come from the germline V gene (reference sequence). CDR3 size: 11 residues. TCRdb's table, derived via immunoSEQ multiplex PCR, lists solely in-frame clones and lacks some. The data show around 100,000 clones, roughly 91% seen once. This clone was detected once. Its specificity is unknown. This sequence originates from an adult in good health. Sequenced material: peripheral blood, taken on day 0 of AZD1222 vaccination. This chain connects TRBV13 to TRBJ2-7; D may be TRBD2 (5 bases). The DNA of the CDR3 is TGTGCCAGCAGCGGGAGTCGGGAGCAGTACTTC. It codes for CASSGSREQYF.